The 2 T cell receptor beta chains below all came from one sample that was sequenced in a study of identical twins. TCRdb itself ran the 5' RACE reads through MiXCR, one entry per CDR3 protein. The sample contains hundreds of thousands of distinct CDR3 sequences, 20% to 30% of which appear only once. The sample was also linked to a second study, of T cells expressing NK-cell markers.

The source material was CD4+ T cells sorted from blood. The receptors here all came from a woman in her late teens or twenties in good health.

CDR3 protein: CASSPGRGFSEQYF. For the CDR3, the DNA is TGTGCCAGCTCACCGGGTCGGGGTTTTAGCGAGCAGTACTTC. The V gene is TRBV18, the J gene TRBJ2-7; D is perhaps TRBD2 (5 bases). V dropped 3 bases and J dropped 6 bases, with 15 bases sitting between them. This CDR3 region has 14 residues. CDR1 KGHSH and CDR2 LQKENI come from the germline V gene.

V and J are TRBV7-2 and TRBJ2-7, with TRBD2 as a possible D gene (7 bases). In germline, CDR1 is SGHTA, CDR2 FQGNSA. V lost 4 bases to trimming and J lost 3 bases, with 16 bases between them. The length of the CDR3 is 15 residues. In DNA form, the CDR3 reads TGTGCCAGCAGCTGGAAGGGGGAGGGCCACTACGAGCAGTACTTC. Its translation is CASSWKGEGHYEQYF.